The subject of this entry is one T cell receptor (beta chain). Its antigen is currently unknown. These data belong to a study of cytomegalovirus exposure and HLA in healthy donors. This PCR relied on a set of 60 Vbeta primers and 13 Jbeta primers. As originally analysed: Tens of millions of unique TCR beta chains, about 11 million of them shared, were counted by a later analysis. Sequencing was performed with immunoSEQ multiplex PCR; in TCRdb, only in-frame clones are kept and a portion is missing. That table gives V, J and clone size, and the DNA gave D and trimming. The listing contains about 130,000 clones. General study findings and limits: Accurate prediction of HLA-A and HLA-B alleles (for most subjects) was reportedly achieved from TCR beta sequences.

The material sequenced was PBMCs. The clonotype comes from a man younger than 45 in good health and CMV-seronegative.

This CDR3 reads CASSLNSGGSTDTQYF. The CDR3 region has the DNA TGCGCCAGCAGCCTCAACTCGGGGGGAAGCACAGATACGCAGTATTTT. The genes are TRBV4-3 and TRBJ2-3; 7 bases fit TRBD2. This CDR3 is built from 16 residues. Trimming at V came to 4 bases and at J to 0 bases, leaving 7 bases not matched to a gene. Germline V gives CDR1 LGHNA, CDR2 YSLEER.